Following are 20 T cell receptor beta chains from one sample sequenced in a study of metastatic and nonmetastatic thyroid tumors. Each patient came to thyroid surgery without any prior treatment (of any kind). TCRdb re-analyzed the PCR reads through MiXCR. The sample lists under 25,000 clones; 22% were seen once. Sequencing was carried out using adjacent normal tissue. These receptors all come from a female donor with papillary thyroid cancer or a benign thyroid nodule (not recorded which). Some clones in this sample may be carry-over from other donors' samples.

The rearrangement links TRBV29-1 to TRBJ1-1; tentatively, D is TRBD1 (5 bases). V was cut by 3 bases and J by 4 bases, with 15 bases left in between. The CDR3 extends over 14 amino acids. Per germline, CDR1 SQVTM and CDR2 ANQGSEA. The chain's CDR3 is CSVEQGPGGTEAFF. The CDR3 DNA reads as TGCAGCGTTGAGCAGGGACCGGGAGGCACTGAAGCTTTCTTT.

This clone was counted ten times or more. The V gene is TRBV9, the J gene TRBJ2-3, with TRBD2 matching 8 bases. The ends lost 3 bases at V and 7 bases at J; junction bases unmatched: 7. The CDR3 is 14 residues long. CDR1 is SGDLS, CDR2 YYNGEE, per germline. CDR3 protein: CASSGHGGVNTQYF. CDR3 nucleotide sequence: TGTGCCAGCAGCGGGCACGGGGGGGTCAATACGCAGTATTTT.

The chain joins TRBV11-1 to TRBJ1-4; 8 bases align to TRBD1. The CDR3 length is 18 residues. V gave up 1 base and J gave up 4 bases; unmatched junction bases: 11. Germline V gene data show CDR1 as SGHAT and CDR2 as FQDESV (reference sequence). This CDR3 reads CASSLVSPGQVYNEKLFF. CDR3 nucleotide sequence: TGTGCCAGCAGCTTAGTCTCCCCGGGACAGGTCTATAATGAAAAACTGTTTTTT.

V is TRBV6-1 and J is TRBJ1-2; possibly TRBD1 for D (6 bases). The CDR3 is made up of 12 amino acids. Germline-derived CDR1 and CDR2 are MNHNS and SASEGT. The V end lost 1 base, the J end lost 9 bases, and 9 bases lay between the germline ends. In nucleotides, the CDR3 is TGTGCCAGCAGTGAAGGGGGGGGCAGCTACACCTTC. Translating gives CASSEGGGSYTF.

In the case of this clone: Sequence at one end of the junction differs from germline and may be a read error. CDR3 DNA: TGTGCCAACTCACTTGGGACAGCGAACACTGAAGCTTTCTTT. It encodes CANSLGTANTEAFF. The V gene is TRBV18, the J gene TRBJ1-1, with 7 bases that match TRBD1. CDR3 length: 14 amino acids. CDR1 and CDR2 from the germline V gene are KGHSH and LQKENI.

This clone is labeled medium-sized. The gene calls are TRBV28 and TRBJ2-3; D might be TRBD1 or TRBD2, each matching 5 bases. V was shortened by 4 bases and J by 9 bases, with 11 bases between the two germline ends. Germline assignment: CDR1 MDHEN and CDR2 SYDVKM. CDR3 length: 12 residues. The CDR3 DNA reads TGTGCCAGCAGTTCGGGACCCCTAACGCAGTATTTT. Protein: CASSSGPLTQYF.

This clone occurred many times. V is TRBV3-1 and J is TRBJ2-1; 7 bases line up with TRBD2. Germline V CDR1 and CDR2: LGHDT, YNNKEL (reference sequence). The CDR3 spans 14 residues. V shed 1 base, J shed 9 bases, and the junction held 6 bases outside the gene matches. CDR3 region: CASSQGVAGVEQFF. DNA for the CDR3: TGTGCCAGCAGCCAAGGGGTAGCGGGTGTTGAGCAGTTCTTC.

The rearrangement uses TRBV6-1 and TRBJ2-4; weak D call: TRBD2 (5 bases). The CDR3 is 17 amino acids. Germline V gene sequence: CDR1 MNHNS, CDR2 SASEGT. V was trimmed by 2 bases and J by 1 base, leaving 15 bases between them. The CDR3, as DNA: TGTGCCAGCAGTGAAACCGCGGGCAGCATGGCCAAAAACATTCAGTACTTC. The encoded protein is CASSETAGSMAKNIQYF.

V and J are TRBV20-1 and TRBJ2-1, with D possibly matching TRBD2 (6 bases). Per germline, CDR1 DFQATT and CDR2 SNEGSKA (reference sequence). With 4 bases removed from V and 3 bases from J, the gap between germline ends came to 16 bases. The CDR3 extends over 15 amino acids. The CDR3 protein is CSATAGYGVYNEQFF. The CDR3 DNA is TGCAGTGCTACCGCGGGATACGGGGTCTACAATGAGCAGTTCTTC.

This clone has more than one count but fewer than ten. The chain employs TRBV24-1 and TRBJ2-3; TRBD2 matches at 7 bases. The germline gives CDR1 KGHDR, CDR2 SFDVKD. This CDR3 contains 14 residues. V was clipped by 6 bases and J by 7 bases; unmatched bases: 9. The CDR3 loop is CATSSFASGNTQYF. The CDR3 nucleotides are TGTGCCACCAGTTCCTTCGCTAGCGGAAATACGCAGTATTTT.

In its sample, this clone ranks as medium-sized. The chain joins TRBV19 to TRBJ1-2; D might be TRBD1 (5 bases). Trimming removed 1 base at V and 2 bases at J, with 11 bases between. The germline V gene encodes CDR1 LNHDA and CDR2 SQIVND (reference sequence). The CDR3 is 15 amino acids. CDR3 nucleotide sequence: TGTGCCAGTAGTATAGTAGGGGCGAAGAACTATGGCTACACCTTC. This codes for CASSIVGAKNYGYTF.

This clone was picked up many times. The chain combines TRBV13 with TRBJ1-1; a possible D gene is TRBD1 (6 bases). V lost 5 bases and J lost 3, with 19 bases in between. Germline CDR1 reads PRHDT; CDR2 reads FYEKMQ (reference sequence). The CDR3 has 16 residues. Here the CDR3 DNA reads TGTGCCAGCAGCAGGAGGGGTACAGGGCCTTACACTGAAGCTTTCTTT. Its protein is CASSRRGTGPYTEAFF. Full variable domain (remainder filled in from reference TRBV13 and TRBJ1-1): AAGVIQSPRHLIKEKRETATLKCYPIPRHDTVYWYQQGPGQDPQFLISFYEKMQSDKGSIPDRFSAQQFSDYHSELNMSSLELGDSALYFCASSRRGTGPYTEAFFGQGTRLTVV.

The sample holds many counts of this clone. This chain connects TRBV6-5 to TRBJ1-3; D unclear. The length of the CDR3 is 15 residues. Germline V CDR1 and CDR2: MNHEY, SVGAGI. Deletions cut 4 bases from V and 0 bases from J, with 10 bases between. The CDR3 loop reads CASSSTGLSGNTIYF. DNA for the CDR3: TGTGCCAGCAGTTCTACGGGTCTCTCTGGAAACACCATATATTTT.

By its share, this clone is large. V gene TRBV6-5 combines with J gene TRBJ2-1, with a tentative D call TRBD2 (6 bases). V lost 2 bases to trimming and J lost 9 bases, with 17 bases between them. This CDR3 contains 15 residues. Germline CDR1 reads MNHEY; CDR2 reads SVGAGI. The CDR3 reads CASSYLTAGGREQFF. DNA of the CDR3: TGTGCCAGCAGTTACCTGACAGCCGGGGGACGTGAGCAGTTCTTC.

This clone was seen many times. The J gene is TRBJ2-7, the V gene TRBV7-9, with D unclear. The CDR3 contains 14 residues. Germline values: CDR1 SEHNR, CDR2 FQNEAQ (reference sequence). Trimming left V 5 bases short and J 1 base short, with 12 bases between. The CDR3 bases are TGTGCCAGCAGCCCCTCAAGGGAATCCTACGAGCAGTACTTC. Residues: CASSPSRESYEQYF.

This clone is medium-sized in the sample. The chain links TRBV6-1 to TRBJ2-7; 10 bases fit TRBD2. The CDR3 is made up of 15 amino acids. Per germline, CDR1 MNHNS and CDR2 SASEGT. J gave up 5 bases and V 3 bases, and 7 bases lay outside the gene matches. The CDR3 reads CASSDHASGSHEQYF. CDR3 coding DNA: TGTGCCAGCAGTGACCATGCTAGCGGGAGCCACGAGCAGTACTTC.

In its sample, this clone was seen many times. CDR3 sequence (DNA): TGCGCCAGCAGCTTGGCCGGGACTCACAATGAGCAGTTCTTC. It yields the protein CASSLAGTHNEQFF. The V gene is TRBV5-1, the J gene TRBJ2-1; the D gene is possibly TRBD2 (6 bases). V lost 0 bases and J lost 5, with 9 bases in between. The CDR3 runs 14 residues. Germline V gene sequence: CDR1 SGHRS, CDR2 YFSETQ.

The V gene is TRBV11-2, the J gene TRBJ2-7; D perhaps matches TRBD2 (5 bases). V was shortened by 0 bases and J by 10 bases, with 13 bases between the two germline ends. CDR3 length: 13 amino acids. CDR1 and CDR2 (germline): SGHAT, FQNNGV. As DNA, the CDR3 is TGTGCCAGCAGCTTAGAACCACGGGGTGTACAGTACTTC. Translating it yields CASSLEPRGVQYF.

Notes on this clone: The junction does not match germline at one end; this may be a read error. V and J are TRBV12-5 and TRBJ1-6; unclear D gene. This CDR3 spans 17 amino acids. Germline V gene data show CDR1 as LGHNT and CDR2 as FRNRAP. In DNA form, the CDR3 reads TGTGCTAGAGGTTTGGCGATCAGATGCTCCTATAATTCACCCCTCCACTTT. Residues: CARGLAIRCSYNSPLHF.

This clone has a count of ten or more. The chain combines TRBV5-6 with TRBJ2-7; D is undetermined. V was cut by 1 base and J by 1 base, with 6 bases left in between. From germline, CDR1 is SGHDT and CDR2 YYEEEE. This CDR3 has 13 residues. CDR3 protein: CASSLWRSYEQYF. The CDR3 coding sequence is TGTGCCAGCAGCTTGTGGCGGTCCTACGAGCAGTACTTC.